These 4 T cell receptor beta chains originate from one sample sequenced in a study of blood T cell repertoires in COVID-19. Assay: immunoSEQ multiplex PCR; the TCRdb copy retains only in-frame clones and omits some. Of some 190,000 clones in the sample, around 84% are singletons; the top ten hold around 5%. Sequenced: peripheral blood. The receptors were sampled from a woman aged 80 or older with acute or convalescent COVID-19.

The rearrangement joins TRBV24-1 to TRBJ2-7; a weak D match, TRBD1 (6 bases). V lost 6 bases to trimming and J lost 9 bases, with 20 bases between them. Germline V gene lookup returns CDR1 KGHDR and CDR2 SFDVKD. The CDR3 has 14 residues. As DNA, the CDR3 is TGTGCCACCAGTTCCGGGACACTGGCTCGGGGGCAGTACTTC. Residues: CATSSGTLARGQYF.

The J gene is TRBJ2-3, the V gene TRBV18; maybe TRBD2 (6 bases). Trimming pared 7 bases from V and 3 bases from J, leaving 11 bases between. CDR3 length: 13 residues. The V gene's germline CDR1 is KGHSH and CDR2 LQKENI. The CDR3 here is CASFREITDTQYF. Here the CDR3 DNA reads TGTGCCAGCTTCCGGGAGATAACAGATACGCAGTATTTT.

This chain links TRBV10-3 with TRBJ2-1; D perhaps matches TRBD2 (5 bases). The CDR3 contains 12 residues. The V gene's germline CDR1 is ENHRY and CDR2 SYGVKD. The V and J ends lost 11 bases and 0 bases respectively, with 8 bases between them. The CDR3 loop reads CAFGGSYNEQFF. The DNA of the CDR3 is TGTGCCTTCGGAGGCTCCTACAATGAGCAGTTCTTC.

This rearrangement joins TRBV4-1 to TRBJ1-4; 9 bases match TRBD1. Trimming at V came to 6 bases and at J to 0 bases, leaving 8 bases not matched to a gene. The CDR3 runs 17 residues. Germline lookup yields CDR1 MGHRA and CDR2 YSYEKL. The CDR3 is CASSRPGTGTTNEKLFF. The CDR3 DNA reads as TGCGCCAGCAGTCGTCCCGGGACAGGGACAACTAATGAAAAACTGTTTTTT.